The 2 T cell receptor beta chains reported below all come from one sample, sequenced in a study of OX40 agonist ivuxolimab in advanced cancers. Generated by immunoSEQ multiplex PCR, the TCRdb table keeps only in-frame clones and is missing some. The top ten hold about 5.5% of the sample, which has roughly 59,000 clones, 88% seen once. Sequencing was performed on CD4+ or CD8+ T cells sorted from blood, taken in a trial of the OX40 agonist ivuxolimab. These receptors were obtained from an adult with an advanced solid tumor such as melanoma, head and neck, liver or kidney cancer.

The CDR3: CASSGGRQYYEQYF. The CDR3 bases are TGTGCCAGCAGCGGGGGGAGACAGTATTACGAGCAGTACTTC. The chain joins TRBV7-2 to TRBJ2-7; a weak D match, TRBD2 (6 bases). The CDR3 is made up of 14 amino acids. The V gene lost 5 bases and the J gene lost 4 bases, with 15 bases spanning the gap. The germline V gene has CDR1 SGHTA and CDR2 FQGNSA.

Regarding this clone: At one boundary the junction diverges from the germline segment, which might be a read error. The chain uses TRBV7-7 and TRBJ2-1, with TRBD1 matching over 11 bases. The germline V gene has CDR1 SSHAT and CDR2 FNYEAQ (reference sequence). CDR3 length equals 16 residues. The CDR3 DNA reads TGTGCTAGCAGCTTAACTTTGGACAGGGGGCGGAATGAGCAGTTCTTC. Translation: CASSLTLDRGRNEQFF.